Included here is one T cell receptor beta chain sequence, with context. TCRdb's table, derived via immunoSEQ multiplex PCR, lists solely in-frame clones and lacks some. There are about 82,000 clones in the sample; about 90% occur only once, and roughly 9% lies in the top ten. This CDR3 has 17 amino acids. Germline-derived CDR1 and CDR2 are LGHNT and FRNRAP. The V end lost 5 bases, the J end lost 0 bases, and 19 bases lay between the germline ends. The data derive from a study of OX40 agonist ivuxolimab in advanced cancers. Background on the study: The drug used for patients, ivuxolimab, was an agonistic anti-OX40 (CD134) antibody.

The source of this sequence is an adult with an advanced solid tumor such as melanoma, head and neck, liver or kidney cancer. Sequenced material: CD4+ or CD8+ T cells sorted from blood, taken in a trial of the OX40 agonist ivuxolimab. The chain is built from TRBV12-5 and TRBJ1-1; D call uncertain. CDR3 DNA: TGTGCTAGTGGTCTACCCTTGGGCGCAGGCATGAACACTGAAGCTTTCTTT. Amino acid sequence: CASGLPLGAGMNTEAFF. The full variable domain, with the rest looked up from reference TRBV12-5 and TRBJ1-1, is DARVTQTPRHKVTEMGQEVTMRCQPILGHNTVFWYRQTMMQGLELLAYFRNRAPLDDSGMPKDRFSAEMPDATLATLKIQPSEPRDSAVYFCASGLPLGAGMNTEAFFGQGTRLTVV.